One sample yielded the 30 T cell receptor beta chains listed below, sequenced in a study of Graves' ophthalmopathy and Graves' hyperthyroidism. CDR3 regions of TCR beta were amplified from RNA transcripts. The workflow started with a first-round RT-PCR run with HTBI primers and then moved on to a second-round multiplex PCR. TCRdb used MiXCR to reprocess the multiplex PCR reads, holding one entry per CDR3 protein. This repertoire shows about 740,000 distinct CDR3 sequences, around 40% found once; its top ten account for 44%. The sequenced material came from peripheral blood. These receptors were taken from an adult man with Graves' ophthalmopathy.

CDR3 in DNA: TGTGCCATCAGTGACGACAGCTATGGCTACACCTTC. Protein product: CAISDDSYGYTF. V gene TRBV10-3 combines with J gene TRBJ1-2; TRBD1 might be the D (5 bases). The V and J ends lost 3 bases and 4 bases respectively, with 6 bases between them. The CDR3 is 12 residues long. Germline CDR1 reads ENHRY; CDR2 reads SYGVKD.

With regard to this clonotype: The junction shows a germline mismatch at one end, possibly a read error. DNA of the CDR3: TGTGCCAGCAGTGCTAGGGAATATGGCTACACCTTC. It yields the protein CASSAREYGYTF. The V gene is TRBV10-3, the J gene TRBJ1-2; D is undetermined. The CDR3 loop spans 12 amino acids. Germline CDR1 is ENHRY and CDR2 is SYGVKD.

This clonotype was seen at least ten times. The rearrangement links TRBV10-3 to TRBJ1-1, with a weak D call TRBD1 (5 bases). Per the germline V gene, CDR1 is ENHRY and CDR2 is SYGVKD. The CDR3 is 15 amino acids. Deletions cut 7 bases from V and 8 bases from J, with 23 bases between. DNA of the CDR3: TGTGCCATCACCTCCACCCGCAGGGACCGTTCGGAAGCTTTCTTT. Residues: CAITSTRRDRSEAFF.

The V and J genes are TRBV7-9 and TRBJ1-3; no firm D call. This CDR3 comprises 16 residues. V was shortened by 6 bases and J by 8 bases, with 23 bases between the two germline ends. Germline V gene lookup returns CDR1 SEHNR and CDR2 FQNEAQ (reference sequence). The CDR3 region has the DNA TGTGCCAGCAGTCAAAGGACTGGGAAAAATGGCTACACCATATATTTT. Protein product: CASSQRTGKNGYTIYF.

This rearrangement joins TRBV10-2 to TRBJ2-2; 13 bases align to TRBD2. CDR1 and CDR2 from the germline V gene are WSHSY and SAAADI. The CDR3 extends over 17 amino acids. Trimming took 5 bases from V and 3 from J; bases not matched to a gene: 6. Here the CDR3 reads CASSKGLAGAHTGELFF. The CDR3 region has the DNA TGCGCCAGCAGTAAAGGACTAGCGGGGGCCCACACCGGGGAGCTGTTTTTT.

This clonotype occurred a few times. The chain employs TRBV7-9 and TRBJ2-5; D remains unclear. The CDR3 sequence is 14 residues long. Trimming removed 2 bases at V and 5 bases at J, with 12 bases between. Germline V lookup: CDR1 SEHNR, CDR2 FQNEAQ (reference sequence). The CDR3 nucleotides read TGTGCCAGCAGCTTAAGCTTTCAGGAGGAGACCCAGTACTTC. Protein: CASSLSFQEETQYF.

About this clonotype: The junction departs from the called germline gene at one end, perhaps through a read error. This chain connects TRBV7-9 to TRBJ1-2; D may be TRBD1 (5 bases). The CDR3 is made up of 14 amino acids. CDR1 is SEHNR, CDR2 FQNEAQ, per germline (reference sequence). CDR3 in DNA: TGCGCCAGCAGCCACCGGGGGGTTAACTATGGCTACACCTTC. Residues: CASSHRGVNYGYTF.

The rearrangement links TRBV6-2 or TRBV6-3 to TRBJ1-1, with 10 bases that match TRBD1. The CDR3 has 15 amino acids. V trimming: 5 bases; J trimming: 7 bases; junction bases outside the gene matches: 10. Germline lookup yields CDR1 MNHEY and CDR2 SVGEGT. CDR3 bases: TGTGCCAGCAGTAATAGACAGGGGGCGCGAAGTGAAGCTTTCTTT. Translating gives CASSNRQGARSEAFF.

This chain joins TRBV3-1 and TRBJ2-5; weak D call: TRBD2 (6 bases). This CDR3 is 14 amino acids long. The germline V gene has CDR1 LGHDT and CDR2 YNNKEL (reference sequence). The V gene lost 2 bases and the J gene lost 5 bases, with 12 bases spanning the gap. In DNA form, the CDR3 reads TGTGCCAGCAGCCAAAGACTAGACCGGGAGACCCAGTACTTC. Residues: CASSQRLDRETQYF.

This clonotype was counted ten times or more. Mismatch with germline at one junction end may stem from a read error. The CDR3 here is CASSARLAGGAETQYF. For the CDR3, the DNA is TGTGCTAGCAGCGCAAGACTAGCGGGGGGGGCAGAGACCCAGTACTTC. V and J are TRBV7-7 and TRBJ2-5; TRBD2 matches at 14 bases. Germline-derived CDR1 and CDR2 are SSHAT and FNYEAQ (reference sequence). This CDR3 is built from 16 residues.

Many counts were recorded for this clonotype. The chain has TRBV25-1 and TRBJ2-5, with TRBD2 identical over 7 bases. This CDR3 is built from 15 residues. The germline gives CDR1 MGHDK, CDR2 SYGVNS. The V gene end was trimmed by 1 base and the J gene end by 3 bases; junction bases not matched to a gene: 5. CDR3 residues: CASSELASGKETQYF. The CDR3 DNA sequence: TGTGCCAGCAGTGAATTAGCTAGCGGAAAAGAGACCCAGTACTTC.

A remark on this clonotype: One base away lies a much larger clone, so this may be a sequencing read error. This sequence joins TRBV7-9 and TRBJ2-5; TRBD2 agrees at 10 bases. This CDR3 comprises 16 residues. Germline assignment: CDR1 SEHNR and CDR2 FQNEAQ (reference sequence). The CDR3, as DNA: TGTGCCAGCAGCCACCTACTAGCGGGAAAACAAGGGACCCAGTACTTC. Translating gives CASSHLLAGKQGTQYF.

V and J are TRBV29-1 and TRBJ1-2, with 7 bases aligning to TRBD1. The CDR3 is 14 amino acids. The ends lost 8 bases at V and 8 bases at J; junction bases unmatched: 17. Germline V CDR1 and CDR2: SQVTM, ANQGSEA. The CDR3 spells CSKWAGGASWGYTF. The CDR3 region has the DNA TGCAGCAAGTGGGCAGGGGGAGCGAGCTGGGGCTACACCTTC.

This clonotype came up once. CDR3 nucleotide sequence: TGTGCCATCAGTCCTCAGGGGGCCGGAGGGTACACCTTC. Translated, it gives CAISPQGAGGYTF. The J gene is TRBJ1-2, the V gene TRBV10-3; 8 bases map to TRBD1. The V and J ends lost 5 bases and 11 bases, in that order; junction bases with no gene match: 10. CDR3 length: 13 residues. The germline V gene has CDR1 ENHRY and CDR2 SYGVKD.

In nucleotides, the CDR3 is TGCAGCGTCCGGGGGGTACGCTCACCCCTCCACTTT. Protein product: CSVRGVRSPLHF. The genes are TRBV29-1 and TRBJ1-6; D might be TRBD1 (5 bases). The CDR3 extends over 12 amino acids. Trimming cost V 6 bases and J 10 bases, with 13 bases left between them. Germline-derived CDR1 and CDR2 are SQVTM and ANQGSEA.

This clonotype has only a few counts. This sequence joins TRBV20-1 and TRBJ1-2, with 8 positions matching TRBD1. V trimming: 3 bases; J trimming: 8 bases; junction bases outside the gene matches: 5. The germline V gene encodes CDR1 DFQATT and CDR2 SNEGSKA (reference sequence). There are 12 residues in the CDR3. Here the CDR3 reads CSASTGGIGYTF. CDR3 bases: TGCAGTGCTAGTACAGGGGGGATCGGCTACACCTTC.

This clonotype was picked up many times. The rearrangement joins TRBV5-1 to TRBJ2-5; D is ambiguous. CDR3 length equals 12 residues. Trimming removed 4 bases from V and 11 bases from J, with 15 bases in between. CDR1 is SGHRS, CDR2 YFSETQ, per germline. The CDR3 region is CASSIDRFLQYF. The CDR3 DNA follows: TGCGCCAGCAGCATCGACCGCTTTCTACAGTACTTC.

The chain recombines TRBV7-9 with TRBJ1-1, with 10 bases aligning to TRBD1. V was clipped by 7 bases and J by 7 bases; unmatched bases: 3. Looked up from germline, CDR1 is SEHNR and CDR2 is FQNEAQ (reference sequence). There are 12 residues in the CDR3. DNA for the CDR3: TGTGCCAGCATGGGGACAGGGGATGAAGCTTTCTTT. Encoded protein: CASMGTGDEAFF.

This clonotype was seen once. The junction and the germline gene differ at one end; a read error may be behind it. The CDR3 coding sequence is TGTGCCAGCAGCTTCTTAGGGGGAAGCACTGAAGCTCTCTTT. Translating gives CASSFLGGSTEALF. V usage is TRBV7-2 and J usage is TRBJ1-1; D is possibly TRBD1 (6 bases). This CDR3 region has 14 residues. In germline, CDR1 is SGHTA, CDR2 FQGNSA.

This clonotype was seen more than once but under ten times. J is TRBJ1-5 and V is TRBV19; 8 bases match TRBD1. Trimming at V came to 3 bases and at J to 6 bases, leaving 10 bases not matched to a gene. The V gene's germline CDR1 is LNHDA and CDR2 SQIVND (reference sequence). The CDR3 contains 16 residues. CDR3 nucleotides: TGTGCCAGTAGTATTCCGCAGGGGGCTTCAGGTCAGCCCCAGCATTTT. Protein product: CASSIPQGASGQPQHF.

This clonotype was detected only a few times. The J gene is TRBJ2-7, the V gene TRBV4-3, with a weak D call TRBD1 (5 bases). The germline V gene has CDR1 LGHNA and CDR2 YSLEER. This CDR3 contains 15 residues. Deletions cut 0 bases from V and 5 bases from J, with 14 bases between. Here the CDR3 reads CASSQEGQGDHEQYF. In DNA, the CDR3 is TGCGCCAGCAGCCAAGAGGGGCAGGGCGACCACGAGCAGTACTTC.

This chain uses TRBV2 with TRBJ2-7; 8 positions agree with TRBD1. The CDR3 has 12 residues. From germline, CDR1 is SNHLY and CDR2 FYNNEI. J lost 5 bases, V lost 7 bases, and 4 bases had no gene match. CDR3 DNA: TGTGCCAGCACTGGACAGGGCCACGAGCAGTACTTC. This translates into CASTGQGHEQYF.

V usage is TRBV20-1 and J usage is TRBJ2-5, with TRBD1 matching 7 bases. Per germline, CDR1 DFQATT and CDR2 SNEGSKA (reference sequence). Trimming at V came to 6 bases and at J to 2 bases, leaving 6 bases not matched to a gene. This CDR3 has 13 amino acids. As DNA, the CDR3 is TGCAGTGCGGGCCGACAGGGTCAAGAGACCCAGTACTTC. Residues: CSAGRQGQETQYF.

This clonotype was observed a handful of times. The chain uses TRBV15 and TRBJ1-5, with unresolved D. Germline V gives CDR1 LNHNV, CDR2 YYDKDF (reference sequence). The germline V and J ends were trimmed by 0 bases and 7 bases, with 13 bases remaining between them. The CDR3 consists of 15 residues. The CDR3 DNA follows: TGTGCCACCAGCAGAGATCTGGGGAAAAGACAGCCCCAGCATTTT. Protein product: CATSRDLGKRQPQHF. The complete variable domain, with remaining parts taken from reference TRBV15 and TRBJ1-5, reads DAMVIQNPRYQVTQFGKPVTLSCSQTLNHNVMYWYQQKSSQAPKLLFHYYDKDFNNEADTPDNFQSRRPNTSFCFLDIRSPGLGDTAMYLCATSRDLGKRQPQHFGDGTRLSIL.

For this clonotype: One junction end disagrees with the germline gene, perhaps due to a read error. The chain combines TRBV11-1 with TRBJ2-2; 10 bases fit TRBD2. Germline V CDR1 and CDR2: SGHAT, FQDESV (reference sequence). This CDR3 is 15 amino acids long. CDR3 loop: CASCSSGSKTGELFF. In nucleotides, the CDR3 is TGCGCCAGCTGTTCTAGCGGGAGTAAAACCGGGGAGCTGTTTTTT.

Ten or more counts support this clonotype. The chain combines TRBV20-1 with TRBJ1-1; 8 bases fit TRBD1. Germline V gene lookup returns CDR1 DFQATT and CDR2 SNEGSKA (reference sequence). The CDR3 sequence is 14 residues long. V was clipped by 2 bases and J by 5 bases; unmatched bases: 7. CDR3 region: CSARNGQGLTEAFF. The CDR3 DNA is TGCAGTGCTAGAAACGGACAGGGACTTACTGAAGCTTTCTTT.

This rearrangement joins TRBV2 to TRBJ1-2; 7 nucleotides line up with TRBD1. CDR1 is SNHLY and CDR2 is FYNNEI in the germline V gene. Losses at the gene ends were 6 bases for V and 0 bases for J; bases not matched to a gene: 10. CDR3 length equals 16 residues. CDR3 nucleotide sequence: TGTGCCAGCAGCCAACAGGGGACCCAGGCTAACTATGGCTACACCTTC. Amino acids: CASSQQGTQANYGYTF.

J is TRBJ1-5 and V is TRBV24-1, with TRBD1 matching 8 bases. Per germline, CDR1 KGHDR and CDR2 SFDVKD. This CDR3 has 16 amino acids. V was pared by 4 bases and J by 7 bases, with 11 bases of the junction left unmatched. CDR3 sequence: CATSDPGDRGVQPQHF. The CDR3, as DNA: TGTGCCACCAGTGACCCAGGAGACAGGGGTGTCCAGCCCCAGCATTTT.

This clonotype was recorded many times. The V and J genes are TRBV15 and TRBJ1-1, with TRBD1 as a possible D gene (5 bases). The CDR3 contains 15 residues. V dropped 0 bases and J dropped 1 base, with 9 bases sitting between them. Germline CDR1 reads LNHNV; CDR2 reads YYDKDF (reference sequence). The CDR3 nucleotides read TGTGCCACCAGCAGAGAAGGGGTAAGGAACACTGAAGCTTTCTTT. Protein: CATSREGVRNTEAFF.

A few counts support this clonotype. One junction end does not reproduce the germline sequence, and a read error may be involved. The V call is TRBV24-1, the J call TRBJ1-5; no firm D call. This CDR3 spans 15 amino acids. Germline-derived CDR1 and CDR2 are KGHDR and SFDVKD. CDR3 protein: CASSLNWNTDQPQHF. Written as DNA, the CDR3 is TGTGCCAGCAGTTTAAATTGGAATACGGATCAGCCCCAGCATTTT.